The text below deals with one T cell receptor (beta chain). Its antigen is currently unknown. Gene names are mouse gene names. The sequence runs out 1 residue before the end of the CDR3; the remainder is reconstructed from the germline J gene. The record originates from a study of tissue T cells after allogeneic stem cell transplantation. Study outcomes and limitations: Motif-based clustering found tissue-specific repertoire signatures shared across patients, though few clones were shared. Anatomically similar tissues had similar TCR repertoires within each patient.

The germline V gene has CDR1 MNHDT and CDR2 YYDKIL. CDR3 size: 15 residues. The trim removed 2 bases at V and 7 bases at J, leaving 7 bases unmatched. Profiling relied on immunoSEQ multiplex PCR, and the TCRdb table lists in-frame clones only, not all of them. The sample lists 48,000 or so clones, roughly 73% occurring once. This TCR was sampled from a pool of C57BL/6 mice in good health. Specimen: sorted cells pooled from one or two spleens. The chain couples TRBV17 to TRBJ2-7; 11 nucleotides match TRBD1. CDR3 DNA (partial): TGTGCTAGCAGTAGACGGACAGGGGGCAGTGAGGAACAGTAC. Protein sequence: CASSRRTGGSEEQY. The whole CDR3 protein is CASSRRTGGSEEQYF. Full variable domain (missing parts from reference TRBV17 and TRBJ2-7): DTTVKQNPRYKLARVGKPVNLICSQTMNHDTMYWYQKKPNQAPKLLLFYYDKILNREADTFEKFQSSRPNNSFCSLYIGSAGLEYSAMYLCASSRRTGGSEEQYFGPGTRLTVL.